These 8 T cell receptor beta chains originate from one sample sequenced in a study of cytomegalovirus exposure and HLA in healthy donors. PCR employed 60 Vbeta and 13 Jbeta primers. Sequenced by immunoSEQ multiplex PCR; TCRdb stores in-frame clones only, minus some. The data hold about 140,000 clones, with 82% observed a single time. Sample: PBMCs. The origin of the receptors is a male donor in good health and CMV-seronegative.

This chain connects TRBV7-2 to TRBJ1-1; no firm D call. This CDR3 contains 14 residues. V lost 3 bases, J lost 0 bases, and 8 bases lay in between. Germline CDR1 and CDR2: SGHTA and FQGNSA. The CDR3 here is CASSLGTVNTEAFF. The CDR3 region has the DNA TGTGCCAGCAGCTTGGGTACAGTGAACACTGAAGCTTTCTTT.

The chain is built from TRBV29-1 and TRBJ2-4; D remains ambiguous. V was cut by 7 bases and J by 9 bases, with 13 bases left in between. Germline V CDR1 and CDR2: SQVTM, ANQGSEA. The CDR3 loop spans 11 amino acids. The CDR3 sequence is CSGHTDGIQYF. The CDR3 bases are TGCAGCGGACACACAGACGGCATTCAGTACTTC. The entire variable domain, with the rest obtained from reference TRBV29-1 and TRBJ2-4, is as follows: SAVISQKPSRDICQRGTSLTIQCQVDSQVTMMFWYRQQPGQSLTLIATANQGSEATYESGFVIDKFPISRPNLTFSTLTVSNMSPEDSSIYLCSGHTDGIQYFGAGTRLSVL.

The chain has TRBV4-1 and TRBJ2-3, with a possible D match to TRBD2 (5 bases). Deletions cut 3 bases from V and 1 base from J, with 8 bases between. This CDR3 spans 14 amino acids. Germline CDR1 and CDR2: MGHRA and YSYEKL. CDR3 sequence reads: CASSQYGGTDTQYF. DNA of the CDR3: TGCGCCAGCAGCCAGTACGGGGGCACAGATACGCAGTATTTT.

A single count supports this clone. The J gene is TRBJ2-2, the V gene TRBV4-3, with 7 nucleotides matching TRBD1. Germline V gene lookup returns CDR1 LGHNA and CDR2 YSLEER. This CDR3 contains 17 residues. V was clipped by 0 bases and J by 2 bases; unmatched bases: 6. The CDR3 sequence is CASSQDWRGGNTGELFF. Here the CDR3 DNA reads TGCGCCAGCAGCCAAGATTGGAGAGGGGGCAACACCGGGGAGCTGTTTTTT.

In nucleotides, the CDR3 is TGTGCCAGCAGTCTGACAGGGTCTAGTACGCGCACTGAAGCTTTCTTT. This gives the protein CASSLTGSSTRTEAFF. J is TRBJ1-1 and V is TRBV28; 7 bases agree with TRBD1. The junction had 13 bases not matched to a gene; V was cut back by 5 bases and J by 4 bases. The CDR3 is 16 amino acids. CDR1 is MDHEN and CDR2 is SYDVKM in the germline V gene.

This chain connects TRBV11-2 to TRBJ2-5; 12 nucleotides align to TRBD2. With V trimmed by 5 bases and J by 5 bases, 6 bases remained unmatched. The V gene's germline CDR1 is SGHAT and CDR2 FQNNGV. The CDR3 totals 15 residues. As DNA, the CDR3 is TGTGCCAGCAGCCCGCTAGCGGGAGGGCGGGAGACCCAGTACTTC. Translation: CASSPLAGGRETQYF.

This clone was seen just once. The CDR3 is CASSLSPGTGKYNEQFF. DNA of the CDR3: TGTGCCAGCAGTTTATCCCCCGGGACAGGGAAGTACAATGAGCAGTTCTTC. This chain uses TRBV27 with TRBJ2-1, with 9 bases matching TRBD1. Germline-derived CDR1 and CDR2 are MNHEY and SMNVEV (reference sequence). V lost 0 bases, J lost 4 bases, and 7 bases stayed unmatched. CDR3 length: 17 residues.

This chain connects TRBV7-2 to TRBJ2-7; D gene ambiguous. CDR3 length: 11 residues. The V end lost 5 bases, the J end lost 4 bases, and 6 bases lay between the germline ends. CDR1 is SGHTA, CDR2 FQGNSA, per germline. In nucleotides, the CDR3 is TGTGCCAGCAGCGAACAATACGAGCAGTACTTC. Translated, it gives CASSEQYEQYF.